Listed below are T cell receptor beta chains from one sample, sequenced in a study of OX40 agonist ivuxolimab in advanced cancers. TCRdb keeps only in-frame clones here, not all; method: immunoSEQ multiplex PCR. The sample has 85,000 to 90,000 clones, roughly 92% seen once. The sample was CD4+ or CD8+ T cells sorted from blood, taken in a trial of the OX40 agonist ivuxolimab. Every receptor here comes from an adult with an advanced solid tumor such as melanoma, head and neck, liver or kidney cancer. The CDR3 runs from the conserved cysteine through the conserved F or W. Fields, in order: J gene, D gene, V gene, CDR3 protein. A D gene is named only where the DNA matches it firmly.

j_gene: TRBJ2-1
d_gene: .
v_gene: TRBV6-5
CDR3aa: CASRRAQYNEQFF

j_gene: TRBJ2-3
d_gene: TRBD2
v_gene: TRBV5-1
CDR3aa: CASRDTSGRASRASTDTQYF

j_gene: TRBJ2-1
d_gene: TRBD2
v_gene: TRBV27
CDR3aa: CASSWGWGSSGKDEQFF

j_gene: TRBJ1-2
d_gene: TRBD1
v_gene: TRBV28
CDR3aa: CASSPSGTGNFYGYTF

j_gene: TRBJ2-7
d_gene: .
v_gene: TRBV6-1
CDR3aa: CASSESLGVGEQYF

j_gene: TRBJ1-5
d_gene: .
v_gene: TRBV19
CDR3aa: CASQVGSGNQPQHF

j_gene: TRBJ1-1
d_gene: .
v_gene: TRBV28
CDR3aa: CASTWTVLNTEAFF

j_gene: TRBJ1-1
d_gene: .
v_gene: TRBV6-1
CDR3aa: CASSRVGTPEAFF

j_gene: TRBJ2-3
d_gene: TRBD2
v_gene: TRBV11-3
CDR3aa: CASSLWEGRGPDTQYF

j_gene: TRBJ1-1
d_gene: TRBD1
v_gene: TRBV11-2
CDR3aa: CASSLQNRGTEAFF

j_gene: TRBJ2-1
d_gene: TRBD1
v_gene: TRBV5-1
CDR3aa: CATRGTGSNEQFF

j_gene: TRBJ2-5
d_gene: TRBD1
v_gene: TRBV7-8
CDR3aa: CASSIMTGGVRETQYF

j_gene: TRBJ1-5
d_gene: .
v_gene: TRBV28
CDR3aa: CASSPFQIRGFGNQPQHF

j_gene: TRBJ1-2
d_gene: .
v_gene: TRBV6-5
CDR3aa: CASSYGVLSSRGYTF